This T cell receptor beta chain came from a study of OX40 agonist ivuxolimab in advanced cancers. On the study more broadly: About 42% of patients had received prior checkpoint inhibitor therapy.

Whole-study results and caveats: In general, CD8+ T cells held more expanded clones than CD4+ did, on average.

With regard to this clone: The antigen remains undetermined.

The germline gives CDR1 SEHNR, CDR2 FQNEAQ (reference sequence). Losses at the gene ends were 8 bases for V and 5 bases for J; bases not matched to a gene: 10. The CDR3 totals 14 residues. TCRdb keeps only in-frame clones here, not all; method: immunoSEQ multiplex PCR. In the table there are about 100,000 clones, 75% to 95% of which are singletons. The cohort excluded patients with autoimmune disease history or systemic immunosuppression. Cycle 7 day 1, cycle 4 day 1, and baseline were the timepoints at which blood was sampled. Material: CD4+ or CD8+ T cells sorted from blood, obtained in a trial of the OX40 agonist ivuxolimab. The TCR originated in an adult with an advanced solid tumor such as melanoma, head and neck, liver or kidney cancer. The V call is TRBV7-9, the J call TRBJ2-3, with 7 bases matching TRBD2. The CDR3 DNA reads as TGTGCCAGCGTCCTGGCGGGAGCAATAGATACGCAGTATTTT. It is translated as CASVLAGAIDTQYF. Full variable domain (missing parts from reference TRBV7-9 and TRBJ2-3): DTGVSQNPRHKITKRGQNVTFRCDPISEHNRLYWYRQTLGQGPEFLTYFQNEAQLEKSRLLSDRFSAERPKGSFSTLEIQRTEQGDSAMYLCASVLAGAIDTQYFGPGTRLTVL.